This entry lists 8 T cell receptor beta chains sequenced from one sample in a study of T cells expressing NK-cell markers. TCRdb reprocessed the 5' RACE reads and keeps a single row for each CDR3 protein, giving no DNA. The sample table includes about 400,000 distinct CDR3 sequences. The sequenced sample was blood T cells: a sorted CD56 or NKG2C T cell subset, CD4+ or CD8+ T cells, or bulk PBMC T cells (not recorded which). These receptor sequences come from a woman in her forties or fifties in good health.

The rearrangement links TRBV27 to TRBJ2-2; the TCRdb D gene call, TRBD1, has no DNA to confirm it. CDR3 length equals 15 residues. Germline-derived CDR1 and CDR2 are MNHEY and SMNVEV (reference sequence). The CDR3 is CASSSWGQITGELFF.

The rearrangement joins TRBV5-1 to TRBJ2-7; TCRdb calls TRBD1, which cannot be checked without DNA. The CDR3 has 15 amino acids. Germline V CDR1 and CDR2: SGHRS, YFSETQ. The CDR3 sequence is CASSTWTSSSYEQYF.

CDR3 in amino acids: CSAFGAGGEQYF. The chain uses TRBV20-1 and TRBJ2-7; TCRdb's D call of TRBD1 is untestable without DNA. In germline, CDR1 is DFQATT, CDR2 SNEGSKA (reference sequence). This CDR3 comprises 12 residues.

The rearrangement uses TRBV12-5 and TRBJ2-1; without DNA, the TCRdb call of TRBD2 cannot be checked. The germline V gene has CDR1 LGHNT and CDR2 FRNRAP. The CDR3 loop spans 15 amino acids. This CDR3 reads CASGIGTLSNNEQFF.

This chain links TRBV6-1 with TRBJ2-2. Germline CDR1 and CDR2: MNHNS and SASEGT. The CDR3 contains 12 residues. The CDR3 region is CASRPDAGELFF.

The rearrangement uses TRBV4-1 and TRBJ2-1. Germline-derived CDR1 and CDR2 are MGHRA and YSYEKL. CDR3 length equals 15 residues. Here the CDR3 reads CASSQDLNSFSEQFF.

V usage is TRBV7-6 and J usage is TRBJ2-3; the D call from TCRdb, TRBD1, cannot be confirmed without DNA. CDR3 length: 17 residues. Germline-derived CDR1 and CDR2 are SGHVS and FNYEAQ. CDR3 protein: CASTQSRPTGGRDTQYF.

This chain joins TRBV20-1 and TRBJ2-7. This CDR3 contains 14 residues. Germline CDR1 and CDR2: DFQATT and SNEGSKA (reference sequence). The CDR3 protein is CSAAGLANSYEQYF.